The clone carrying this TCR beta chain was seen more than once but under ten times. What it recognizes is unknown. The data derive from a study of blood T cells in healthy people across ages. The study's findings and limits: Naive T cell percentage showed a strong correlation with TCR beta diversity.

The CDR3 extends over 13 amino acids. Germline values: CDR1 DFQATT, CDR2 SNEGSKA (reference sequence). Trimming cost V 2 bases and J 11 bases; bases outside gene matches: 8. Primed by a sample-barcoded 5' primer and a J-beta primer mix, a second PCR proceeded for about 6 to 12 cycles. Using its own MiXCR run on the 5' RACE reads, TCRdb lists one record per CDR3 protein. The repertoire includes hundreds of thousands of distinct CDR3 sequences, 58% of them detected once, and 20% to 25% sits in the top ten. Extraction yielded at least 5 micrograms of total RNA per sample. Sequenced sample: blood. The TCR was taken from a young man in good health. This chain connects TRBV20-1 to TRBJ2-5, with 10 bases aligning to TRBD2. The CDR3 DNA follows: TGCAGTGCTAGAACTAGCGGGATTAGAGAGCAGTACTTC. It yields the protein CSARTSGIREQYF.